This T cell receptor (beta chain) derives from a study of blood T cells in healthy people across ages. For the second PCR, which ran for 7 to 11 cycles, a sample-barcoded 5' primer and a J-beta primer mix were used. TCRdb ran MiXCR on the 5' RACE reads and lists one entry per CDR3 protein. The data contain about 800,000 distinct CDR3 sequences, 20% to 25% of them singletons. This clonotype showed up just a few times. No antigen is known for it. Donors gave roughly 9.1 milliliters of peripheral blood apiece. The CDR3 consists of 16 residues. Germline CDR1 MNHEY, CDR2 SVGAGI. J lost 1 base, V lost 6 bases, and 9 bases had no gene match. Study findings and constraints: Estimated diversity, derived from one million T cells, was regarded as an underestimate.

These same records also appear under a second study, on T cells of mothers and their children. As reported in that work: A few mothers and their six children, all healthy Caucasians, donated. Extraction yielded RNA that went, in full, into cDNA synthesis at about 1.5 ug per 15 ul.

The gene calls are TRBV6-5 and TRBJ1-3; the match to TRBD1 covers 7 bases. This TCR came from a boy between 10 and 17 years old in good health. The sequenced sample was blood. In nucleotides, the CDR3 is TGTGCCAGCAGACAGACGCCACAGGGGTCTGGAAACACCATATATTTT. Translated, it gives CASRQTPQGSGNTIYF.